This is a list of T cell receptor beta chains from one sample in a study of T cells in Graves' hyperthyroidism and ophthalmopathy. TCRdb reprocessed the multiplex PCR reads via MiXCR and lists one record per CDR3 protein. The sample carries more than 500,000 distinct CDR3 sequences, roughly 15% recorded once. Sample: blood. All receptors come from a woman aged 40 to 49 with Graves' hyperthyroidism. Both conserved end residues are part of each CDR3. The D gene is left open where the match is weak. Not all rows give a size; the values are once, few, many and, for expanded clones, a class.

clone size: .; J gene: TRBJ1-4; D gene: TRBD1; V gene: TRBV5-1; CDR3 DNA: TGCGCCAGCAGCTTGCTCGGGACAGGGGCGATTAATGAAAAACTGTTTTTT; CDR3 protein: CASSLLGTGAINEKLFF
clone size: many; J gene: TRBJ2-7; D gene: .; V gene: TRBV18; CDR3 DNA: TGTGCCAGCGCGGACGAGGCCTACGAGCAGTACTTC; CDR3 protein: CASADEAYEQYF
clone size: many; J gene: TRBJ2-3; D gene: TRBD1; V gene: TRBV2; CDR3 DNA: TGTGCCAGCAGATTCTCCGGGACAGGGAGCACAGATACGCAGTATTTT; CDR3 protein: CASRFSGTGSTDTQYF
clone size: .; J gene: TRBJ2-7; D gene: TRBD1; V gene: TRBV28; CDR3 DNA: TGTGCCAGCAGCCGACAGGGCTTCGGGTCGTACGAGCAGTACTTC; CDR3 protein: CASSRQGFGSYEQYF
clone size: few; J gene: TRBJ2-2; D gene: TRBD2; V gene: TRBV7-9; CDR3 DNA: TGTGCCAGCAGCGGACCCATTACTAGCGGGAGGGTCGCCGGGGAGCTGTTTTTT; CDR3 protein: CASSGPITSGRVAGELFF
clone size: few; J gene: TRBJ2-1; D gene: TRBD2; V gene: TRBV5-6; CDR3 DNA: TGTGCCAGCAGCCACGGGACTAGCGGGGGCTATGAGCAGTTCTTC; CDR3 protein: CASSHGTSGGYEQFF
clone size: many; J gene: TRBJ2-7; D gene: .; V gene: TRBV11-3; CDR3 DNA: TGTGCCAGCAGCCGCGGTTCGGCCGAGCAGTACTTC; CDR3 protein: CASSRGSAEQYF
clone size: .; J gene: TRBJ2-7; D gene: .; V gene: TRBV27; CDR3 DNA: TGTGCCAGCAGTTTATCCGGAGACGGGTCCTACGAGCAGTACTTC; CDR3 protein: CASSLSGDGSYEQYF
clone size: .; J gene: TRBJ2-3; D gene: TRBD2; V gene: TRBV6-6; CDR3 DNA: TGTGCCAGCAGTTACTCGAGGGCTAGCGGGAGAAATACGCAGTATTTT; CDR3 protein: CASSYSRASGRNTQYF
clone size: many; J gene: TRBJ1-5; D gene: .; V gene: TRBV28; CDR3 DNA: TGTGCCAGCACCTTCCTGGTGGGGGGCAGACAGCCCCAGCATTTT; CDR3 protein: CASTFLVGGRQPQHF
clone size: many; J gene: TRBJ1-2; D gene: TRBD1; V gene: TRBV28; CDR3 DNA: TGTGCCAGCAGGAAACAGGGGGAACACTTACTCTATGGCTACACCTTC; CDR3 protein: CASRKQGEHLLYGYTF
clone size: .; J gene: TRBJ1-1; D gene: .; V gene: TRBV5-1; CDR3 DNA: TGCGCCAGCAGCTTGGTTACAGATATGAACACTGAAGCTTTCTTT; CDR3 protein: CASSLVTDMNTEAFF
clone size: few; J gene: TRBJ2-7; D gene: .; V gene: TRBV5-1; CDR3 DNA: TGCGCCAGCTCGGCAGGGTATTGGTCCTACGAGCAGTACTTC; CDR3 protein: CASSAGYWSYEQYF
clone size: many; J gene: TRBJ2-5; D gene: .; V gene: TRBV28; CDR3 DNA: TGTGCCAGCGGAAAGGGATTCCAAGAGACCCAGTACTTC; CDR3 protein: CASGKGFQETQYF
clone size: many; J gene: TRBJ2-3; D gene: .; V gene: TRBV7-2; CDR3 DNA: TGTGCCAGCAGCTTAATGAGGGGGGGGAGCAGGGGTGCAGATACGCAGTATTTT; CDR3 protein: CASSLMRGGSRGADTQYF
clone size: few; J gene: TRBJ2-1; D gene: .; V gene: TRBV7-9; CDR3 DNA: TGTGCCAGCAGCTTAGTTGGTGGTTACCAGGAGAATGAGCAGTTCTTC; CDR3 protein: CASSLVGGYQENEQFF